The 32 T cell receptor beta chains below all came from one sample that was sequenced in a study of CD8 T cells in Susac syndrome. An input of roughly 0.5 to 1 ug of RNA was subjected to reverse transcription using random hexamers. One entry per CDR3 protein results from TCRdb running MiXCR on the immunoSEQ multiplex PCR reads. The sample contains about 140,000 distinct CDR3 sequences, roughly 95% of which appear only once. Sequencing was carried out using CD4+ T cells from PBMCs. The receptors originated from a human donor with multiple sclerosis.

The chain uses TRBV29-1 and TRBJ2-5, with TRBD1 matching over 9 bases. After removal of 6 bases from V and 4 bases from J, the junction contained 12 bases not matched to a gene. CDR3 length equals 15 residues. Per the germline V gene, CDR1 is SQVTM and CDR2 is ANQGSEA. The CDR3 nucleotides read TGCAGCGTACCACGGGACAGGGCTTTTCTAGAGACCCAGTACTTC. Translated, it gives CSVPRDRAFLETQYF.

This chain uses TRBV4-2 with TRBJ2-5; D gene unclear. The CDR3 has 15 amino acids. Germline CDR1 is LGHNA and CDR2 is YNFKEQ. V gave up 0 bases and J gave up 6 bases, with 14 bases separating them. The CDR3, as DNA: TGTGCCAGCAGCCAAGATCGTACTCCTCGGAAGACCCAGTACTTC. This codes for CASSQDRTPRKTQYF.

The chain couples TRBV9 to TRBJ2-1; D gene unclear. The CDR3 extends over 13 amino acids. Trimming removed 0 bases from V and 10 bases from J, with 11 bases in between. Germline V gene data show CDR1 as SGDLS and CDR2 as YYNGEE. The CDR3 here is CASSVGVLEEQFF. Written as DNA, the CDR3 is TGTGCCAGCAGCGTAGGAGTCCTGGAGGAGCAGTTCTTC.

The chain links TRBV30 to TRBJ1-6; 7 positions match TRBD1. The germline gives CDR1 GTSNPN, CDR2 SVGIG (reference sequence). V gave up 4 bases and J gave up 7 bases; unmatched junction bases: 7. The CDR3 consists of 14 residues. CDR3 sequence reads: CAWIKGQKNSPLHF. DNA for the CDR3: TGTGCCTGGATAAAGGGACAGAAAAATTCACCCCTCCACTTT. The full variable domain, rest sourced from reference TRBV30 and TRBJ1-6, is SQTIHQWPATLVQPVGSPLSLECTVEGTSNPNLYWYRQAAGRGLQLLFYSVGIGQISSEVPQNLSASRPQDRQFILSSKKLLLSDSGFYLCAWIKGQKNSPLHFGNGTRLTVT.

This chain joins TRBV5-1 and TRBJ1-2, with a weak D call TRBD1 (6 bases). The germline CDR1 and CDR2 sequences are SGHRS and YFSETQ. The V gene lost 4 bases and the J gene lost 0 bases, with 13 bases spanning the gap. The length of the CDR3 is 15 residues. The CDR3 region has the DNA TGCGCCAGCAGCAAAGGGGACACCGCTAACTATGGCTACACCTTC. Its protein product is CASSKGDTANYGYTF.

V usage is TRBV5-1 and J usage is TRBJ2-2; no clear D. CDR1 and CDR2 from the germline V gene are SGHRS and YFSETQ. The CDR3 is 14 amino acids. Trimming pared 0 bases from V and 5 bases from J, leaving 8 bases between. CDR3 region: CASSLDLGTGELFF. The CDR3 DNA reads as TGCGCCAGCAGCTTGGATCTCGGAACCGGGGAGCTGTTTTTT. Filled out from reference TRBV5-1 and TRBJ2-2, the complete variable domain reads KAGVTQTPRYLIKTRGQQVTLSCSPISGHRSVSWYQQTPGQGLQFLFEYFSETQRNKGNFPGRFSGRQFSNSRSEMNVSTLELGDSALYLCASSLDLGTGELFFGEGSRLTVL.

The J gene is TRBJ2-7, the V gene TRBV5-1; D call uncertain. Germline V CDR1 and CDR2: SGHRS, YFSETQ. Between the trimmed V and J ends, which lost 0 bases and 2 bases, there was a span of 9 bases. The CDR3 consists of 14 residues. The CDR3 DNA reads TGCGCCAGCAGCTTGGAACTTGGAGCCTACGAGCAGTACTTC. Protein product: CASSLELGAYEQYF.

This chain's CDR3 is CASGLGGGDNEQFF. CDR3 coding DNA: TGCGCCAGCGGCCTGGGTGGAGGGGACAATGAGCAGTTCTTC. The chain couples TRBV23-1 to TRBJ2-1, with D possibly TRBD2 on 6 matching bases. TRBV23-1 falls under the ORF class, with uncertain function. CDR3 length equals 14 residues. V lost 8 bases, J lost 5 bases, and 16 bases lay in between.

The chain joins TRBV7-2 to TRBJ1-1; tentatively, D is TRBD1 (5 bases). Germline CDR1 SGHTA, CDR2 FQGNSA. The CDR3 loop spans 14 amino acids. V lost 5 bases and J 4 bases, leaving 14 bases between the germline ends. The CDR3 loop is CASSPGGSSTEAFF. The CDR3 coding sequence is TGTGCCAGCAGCCCCGGGGGAAGTTCCACTGAAGCTTTCTTT.

This clonotype was counted a single time. The chain is built from TRBV3-1 and TRBJ1-2; weak D call: TRBD1 (6 bases). From germline, CDR1 is LGHDT and CDR2 YNNKEL (reference sequence). This CDR3 region has 15 residues. V dropped 0 bases and J dropped 4 bases, with 12 bases sitting between them. The CDR3 bases are TGTGCCAGCAGCCAAGAATACAGGGTTGGCTATGGCTACACCTTC. This gives the protein CASSQEYRVGYGYTF.

This chain links TRBV5-4 with TRBJ2-1, with 10 nucleotides matching TRBD2. The V and J ends lost 4 bases and 1 base, in that order; junction bases with no gene match: 2. There are 15 residues in the CDR3. Germline assignment: CDR1 SGHNT and CDR2 YYREEE (reference sequence). CDR3 coding DNA: TGTGCCAGCAGCCGGACTAGCGGATCCTACAATGAGCAGTTCTTC. Translated: CASSRTSGSYNEQFF.

The chain's CDR3 is CATSGDLVSVEQYF. CDR3 nucleotides: TGTGCCACCAGCGGCGACCTGGTCAGTGTTGAGCAGTACTTC. This chain connects TRBV15 to TRBJ2-7; D unclear. CDR1 is LNHNV, CDR2 YYDKDF, per germline (reference sequence). V was pared by 5 bases and J by 7 bases, with 18 bases between. CDR3 size: 14 residues.

The rearrangement uses TRBV30 and TRBJ2-5; no definite D call. Trimming removed 0 bases at V and 6 bases at J, with 14 bases between. The CDR3 runs to 14 residues. Germline-derived CDR1 and CDR2 are GTSNPN and SVGIG (reference sequence). CDR3 sequence reads: CAWSVRVKTQTQYF. The CDR3 DNA reads as TGTGCCTGGAGTGTACGGGTAAAAACGCAGACCCAGTACTTC.

This clonotype has a single count. The chain couples TRBV4-1 to TRBJ2-5; 9 nucleotides agree with TRBD1. CDR1 is MGHRA and CDR2 is YSYEKL in the germline V gene. Losses at the gene ends were 3 bases for V and 5 bases for J; bases not matched to a gene: 7. The CDR3 totals 15 residues. CDR3 region: CASSQAGQGSETQYF. The CDR3 coding sequence is TGCGCCAGCAGCCAGGCGGGACAGGGATCGGAGACCCAGTACTTC.

The V and J genes are TRBV7-9 and TRBJ2-7, with D tentatively TRBD1 or TRBD2 (5 bases each). Germline-derived CDR1 and CDR2 are SEHNR and FQNEAQ (reference sequence). Between the trimmed V and J ends, which lost 4 bases and 3 bases, there was a span of 13 bases. This CDR3 region has 14 residues. CDR3 DNA: TGTGCCAGCAGCTCCGGGGCTTACAACTACGAGCAGTACTTC. It translates to CASSSGAYNYEQYF.

The rearrangement joins TRBV12-3 or TRBV12-4 to TRBJ2-5, with D perhaps matching TRBD1 or TRBD2 (5 bases each). This CDR3 comprises 15 residues. V was shortened by 5 bases and J by 7 bases, with 20 bases between the two germline ends. The CDR3: CASSPTSGPRGTQYF. CDR3 in DNA: TGTGCCAGCAGTCCTACTTCGGGACCTCGCGGGACCCAGTACTTC.

This clonotype was recorded only once. CDR3 in amino acids: CASSQPRGWVKNIQYF. CDR3 nucleotides: TGCGCCAGCAGCCAGCCGAGGGGGTGGGTCAAAAACATTCAGTACTTC. The chain recombines TRBV4-1 with TRBJ2-4, with a weak D call TRBD1 (6 bases). The V gene's germline CDR1 is MGHRA and CDR2 YSYEKL. The V end was cut by 3 bases, the J end by 3 bases, with 15 bases between. The CDR3 extends over 16 amino acids.

The rearrangement joins TRBV30 to TRBJ1-6, with a weak D call TRBD1 (5 bases). This CDR3 region has 13 residues. V gave up 5 bases and J gave up 7 bases, with 12 bases separating them. Germline lookup yields CDR1 GTSNPN and CDR2 SVGIG (reference sequence). The CDR3 bases are TGTGCCTGGGAGGTAGGGGCGAATTCACCCCTCCACTTT. Translated, it gives CAWEVGANSPLHF.

This chain's CDR3 is CASSDPSGGSLETQYF. DNA of the CDR3: TGTGCCAGCAGTGACCCTAGCGGGGGTTCCCTGGAGACCCAGTACTTC. The chain is built from TRBV6-2 or TRBV6-3 and TRBJ2-5; 10 bases align to TRBD2. The V gene's germline CDR1 is MNHEY and CDR2 SVGEGT. Trimming removed 5 bases from V and 5 bases from J; junction bases left unmatched: 11. The CDR3 has 16 amino acids.

J is TRBJ2-7 and V is TRBV28; TRBD1 matches at 7 bases. Trimming cost V 7 bases and J 4 bases; bases outside gene matches: 4. Looked up from germline, CDR1 is MDHEN and CDR2 is SYDVKM. The CDR3 runs 12 residues. The CDR3 reads CASTGQYYEQYF. The CDR3 coding sequence is TGTGCCAGCACGGGACAGTATTACGAGCAGTACTTC.

V usage is TRBV9 and J usage is TRBJ1-2, with D perhaps matching TRBD1 (5 bases). From germline, CDR1 is SGDLS and CDR2 YYNGEE. The CDR3 totals 13 residues. V lost 4 bases and J 7 bases, leaving 14 bases between the germline ends. This CDR3 reads CASSLSGTSGYTF. In DNA form, the CDR3 reads TGTGCCAGCAGCTTATCCGGGACGTCTGGCTACACCTTC.

The rearrangement joins TRBV20-1 to TRBJ2-1, with 7 bases identical to TRBD2. The CDR3 covers 14 residues. Looked up from germline, CDR1 is DFQATT and CDR2 is SNEGSKA (reference sequence). Trimming removed 1 base from V and 8 bases from J; junction bases left unmatched: 8. CDR3 nucleotide sequence: TGCAGTGCTAGAGGCTCCGGGACTACATATGAGCAGTTCTTC. It yields the protein CSARGSGTTYEQFF.

This chain links TRBV3-1 with TRBJ2-3; TRBD2 might be the D (6 bases). V lost 7 bases, J lost 1 base, and 15 bases lay in between. Germline V gene data show CDR1 as LGHDT and CDR2 as YNNKEL (reference sequence). The CDR3 loop spans 15 amino acids. CDR3 protein: CASTTGGARTDTQYF. CDR3 nucleotide sequence: TGTGCCAGCACCACAGGAGGGGCACGCACAGATACGCAGTATTTT.

This chain connects TRBV5-1 to TRBJ2-7; weak D call: TRBD1 (6 bases). The V end was cut by 4 bases, the J end by 3 bases, with 11 bases between. The CDR3 consists of 13 residues. The germline V gene has CDR1 SGHRS and CDR2 YFSETQ. The CDR3 spells CASSNPTGYEQYF. CDR3 coding DNA: TGCGCCAGCAGCAACCCGACAGGCTACGAGCAGTACTTC. Variable domain in full (rest from reference TRBV5-1 and TRBJ2-7): KAGVTQTPRYLIKTRGQQVTLSCSPISGHRSVSWYQQTPGQGLQFLFEYFSETQRNKGNFPGRFSGRQFSNSRSEMNVSTLELGDSALYLCASSNPTGYEQYFGPGTRLTVT.

This chain links TRBV7-8 with TRBJ2-7; a weak D match, TRBD1 (6 bases). CDR3 size: 16 residues. Germline CDR1 SGHVS, CDR2 FQNEAQ. V gave up 2 bases and J gave up 1 base, with 15 bases separating them. CDR3 bases: TGTGCCAGCAGCTTAAGGCAGGGGCATAATTCCTACGAGCAGTACTTC. Translation gives CASSLRQGHNSYEQYF.

The J gene is TRBJ1-5, the V gene TRBV29-1, with D unresolved. The CDR3 contains 13 residues. Trimming removed 4 bases at V and 1 base at J, with 8 bases between. Germline loops: CDR1 SQVTM, CDR2 ANQGSEA. CDR3 region: CSVAPGSNQPQHF. The DNA for the CDR3 is TGCAGCGTTGCCCCCGGGAGCAATCAGCCCCAGCATTTT.

This chain's CDR3 is CSAREQGYYGYTF. CDR3 DNA sequence: TGCAGTGCTAGAGAACAGGGATACTATGGCTACACCTTC. The chain recombines TRBV20-1 with TRBJ1-2; D might be TRBD1 (6 bases). Trimming pared 0 bases from V and 3 bases from J, leaving 8 bases between. Germline V gene lookup returns CDR1 DFQATT and CDR2 SNEGSKA (reference sequence). This CDR3 is 13 amino acids long.

The V and J genes are TRBV20-1 and TRBJ2-7; D is uncertain. The CDR3 covers 13 residues. Deletions cut 5 bases from V and 5 bases from J, with 16 bases between. Germline CDR1 and CDR2: DFQATT and SNEGSKA (reference sequence). The CDR3: CSAYLLSSHEQYF. The CDR3 DNA reads as TGCAGTGCTTACCTACTAAGTTCGCACGAGCAGTACTTC.

The chain links TRBV20-1 to TRBJ2-7, with D perhaps given as TRBD1 or TRBD2 (6 bases each). Trimming removed 4 bases from V and 2 bases from J, with 18 bases in between. The CDR3 spans 15 residues. From germline, CDR1 is DFQATT and CDR2 SNEGSKA (reference sequence). The CDR3 bases are TGCAGTGCTAATAGGGCCTCGGGGGCCACCTACGAGCAGTACTTC. Translating it yields CSANRASGATYEQYF.

This chain joins TRBV2 and TRBJ2-1; D may be TRBD1 (6 bases). The germline gives CDR1 SNHLY, CDR2 FYNNEI. V shed 1 base and J shed 6 bases, with 10 bases lying between them. The CDR3 is 14 residues long. CDR3 protein: CASSEGQVGNEQFF. CDR3 DNA sequence: TGTGCCAGCAGTGAAGGACAGGTTGGCAATGAGCAGTTCTTC.

This sequence joins TRBV27 and TRBJ2-1, with D possibly called TRBD1 or TRBD2 (5 bases each). The CDR3 is 14 amino acids. Per germline, CDR1 MNHEY and CDR2 SMNVEV (reference sequence). Trimming took off 2 bases at V and 5 bases at J, with 10 bases between the two ends. The CDR3 protein is CASSLRRENNEQFF. CDR3 nucleotides: TGTGCCAGCAGTTTACGCAGGGAGAACAATGAGCAGTTCTTC.

The chain joins TRBV27 to TRBJ2-7; D is uncertain. With 5 bases removed from V and 0 bases from J, the gap between germline ends came to 11 bases. There are 14 residues in the CDR3. Germline CDR1 is MNHEY and CDR2 is SMNVEV (reference sequence). The CDR3 loop is CASSDPVVSYEQYF. CDR3 coding DNA: TGTGCCAGCAGTGATCCGGTAGTCTCCTACGAGCAGTACTTC.